The T cell receptor (beta chain) described here comes from a study of T cells in Graves' hyperthyroidism and ophthalmopathy. This clonotype was detected ten times or more. TCR beta CDR3 sequences were amplified from RNA transcripts. A first-round RT-PCR of the TCR CDR3 used the HTBI primer set. In TCRdb, the multiplex PCR reads were re-called with MiXCR into one record per CDR3 protein. The sample includes 350,000 to 400,000 distinct CDR3 sequences, approximately 19% of them seen just once. The V and J ends lost 0 bases and 7 bases respectively, with 16 bases between them. The germline CDR1 and CDR2 sequences are GTSNPN and SVGIG (reference sequence). The CDR3 is made up of 15 amino acids.

The gene calls are TRBV30 and TRBJ1-5, with a tentative D call TRBD1 (5 bases). Sequencing used blood. This clonotype originated in a woman in her late teens or twenties with Graves' hyperthyroidism. The chain's CDR3 is CAWSVGASRAQPQHF. DNA for the CDR3: TGTGCCTGGAGTGTAGGGGCCTCGAGAGCCCAGCCCCAGCATTTT.